A selection of T cell receptor beta chains follows, all from one sample in a study of T cells in Graves' hyperthyroidism and ophthalmopathy. TCRdb used MiXCR to reprocess the multiplex PCR reads, holding one entry per CDR3 protein. This sample has around 350,000 distinct CDR3 sequences, with 15% to 19% found just once. Sequencing was done on a sample of blood. These receptors were taken from a woman between 18 and 29 years old with Graves' hyperthyroidism that later progressed to Graves' ophthalmopathy. Both conserved end residues are part of each CDR3. A D gene is named only where the DNA matches it firmly. Expanded clones are given a class, and other clones once, few, many or no size at all.

v_call: TRBV28
d_call: TRBD2
clone_size: few
j_call: TRBJ2-5
cdr3_nt: TGTGCCAGCAGTTTGGGACTAGCGTTACAAGAGACCCAGTACTTC
cdr3_aa: CASSLGLALQETQYF

v_call: TRBV3-1
d_call: -
clone_size: -
j_call: TRBJ2-6
cdr3_nt: TGTGCCAGCAGCCGTCCGGCAGGGACCGGGGCCAACGTCCGGACTTTC
cdr3_aa: CASSRPAGTGANVRTF

v_call: TRBV4-3
d_call: -
clone_size: many
j_call: TRBJ1-5
cdr3_nt: TGCGCCAGCAGCCAAGATAGAGGATTCAATCAGCCCCAGCATTTT
cdr3_aa: CASSQDRGFNQPQHF

v_call: TRBV4-1
d_call: TRBD1
clone_size: few
j_call: TRBJ2-7
cdr3_nt: TGCGCCAGCCCGGGACAGGGGGTAAGCTCCTACGAGCAGTACTTC
cdr3_aa: CASPGQGVSSYEQYF

v_call: TRBV10-3
d_call: TRBD1
clone_size: -
j_call: TRBJ2-3
cdr3_nt: TGTGCCATCAGTGAGTCGAGGTGGTGGCAGGGGGCCGGCACAGATACGCAGTATTTT
cdr3_aa: CAISESRWWQGAGTDTQYF

v_call: TRBV6-1
d_call: TRBD2
clone_size: many
j_call: TRBJ2-2
cdr3_nt: TGTGCCAGCACGGCGGTACTAGCGACCGGGGAGCTGTTTTTT
cdr3_aa: CASTAVLATGELFF

v_call: TRBV27
d_call: TRBD1
clone_size: many
j_call: TRBJ1-5
cdr3_nt: TGTGCCAGCAGGGGACAGGGGGTTCAGCCCCAGCATTTT
cdr3_aa: CASRGQGVQPQHF

v_call: TRBV20-1
d_call: -
clone_size: few
j_call: TRBJ2-3
cdr3_nt: TGCAGTGCTAGCCGGGTGGGACGGGGCACAGATACGCAGTATTTT
cdr3_aa: CSASRVGRGTDTQYF

v_call: TRBV7-9
d_call: -
clone_size: few
j_call: TRBJ2-2
cdr3_nt: TGTGCCAGCAGCTCCAACAGGGCTCACACCGGGGAGCTGTTTTTT
cdr3_aa: CASSSNRAHTGELFF

v_call: TRBV20-1
d_call: TRBD2
clone_size: -
j_call: TRBJ2-7
cdr3_nt: TGCAGTGCTAGGGAGGGGACTAGCGGGACCTACGAGCAGTACTTC
cdr3_aa: CSAREGTSGTYEQYF

v_call: TRBV20-1
d_call: -
clone_size: many
j_call: TRBJ2-7
cdr3_nt: TGCAGTGCTAACCACTACGAGCAGTACTTC
cdr3_aa: CSANHYEQYF

v_call: TRBV2
d_call: -
clone_size: many
j_call: TRBJ1-2
cdr3_nt: TGTGCCAGCGAGGGTTTTAGCGGGGTTTTTGGCTACACCTTC
cdr3_aa: CASEGFSGVFGYTF

v_call: TRBV7-9
d_call: -
clone_size: -
j_call: TRBJ2-5
cdr3_nt: TGTGCCAGCAGCTTAGCGGGGGGGACAGTTCAAGAGACCCAGTACTTC
cdr3_aa: CASSLAGGTVQETQYF

v_call: TRBV9
d_call: -
clone_size: many
j_call: TRBJ2-7
cdr3_nt: TGTGCCAGCAGCGTAATTCCCGGGCCTGGGTACGAGCAGTACTTC
cdr3_aa: CASSVIPGPGYEQYF